The clone carrying this T cell receptor beta chain was detected only a few times. CDR3 length: 13 amino acids. V lost 4 bases and J lost 4; bases outside the gene matches: 6. Germline V gene data show CDR1 as DFQATT and CDR2 as SNEGSKA (reference sequence). TCRdb reprocessed the 5' RACE reads with MiXCR, giving one entry per CDR3 protein. The profile shows roughly 69,000 distinct CDR3 sequences, about 20% of them singletons. The TCR sequence derives from a female donor with breast cancer. The sample taken for sequencing was memory CD4+ T cells sorted from a lymph node. The subset is: memory CD4+ T cells, CD4+CD45RO+CD25-. J is TRBJ1-1 and V is TRBV20-1; 7 nucleotides line up with TRBD1. The CDR3 sequence: CSATQGLGTEAFF. CDR3 coding DNA: TGCAGTGCTACACAGGGGTTAGGCACTGAAGCTTTCTTT.